This T cell receptor beta chain was sequenced during a study of blood T cells in healthy people across ages. About this clonotype: Its specificity is not known.

Germline V gives CDR1 DFQATT, CDR2 SNEGSKA (reference sequence). V was pared by 0 bases and J by 2 bases, with 10 bases between. There are 14 residues in the CDR3. Regarding the study as a whole: Researchers deemed the diversity estimates from one million T cells underestimates.

Primers used in a second PCR of about 7 to 12 cycles were a sample-barcoded 5' primer and a J-beta primer mix. Each of the samples gave a minimum of 2.5 million paired-end reads that contained CDR3. TCRdb redid the calling of the 5' RACE reads with MiXCR, one entry per CDR3 protein. The profile shows around 800,000 distinct CDR3 sequences, roughly 26% of them singletons. These same records also appear under a second study, on T cells of mothers and their children. From that second work: Clones that were microchimeric and persistent were not detected among T cells.

The specimen was blood. This TCR was recovered from a boy aged 5-17 years in good health. The J gene is TRBJ1-2, the V gene TRBV20-1; D remains ambiguous. CDR3 loop: CSARERGRNYGYTF. As DNA, the CDR3 is TGCAGTGCTAGAGAAAGAGGACGGAACTATGGCTACACCTTC.